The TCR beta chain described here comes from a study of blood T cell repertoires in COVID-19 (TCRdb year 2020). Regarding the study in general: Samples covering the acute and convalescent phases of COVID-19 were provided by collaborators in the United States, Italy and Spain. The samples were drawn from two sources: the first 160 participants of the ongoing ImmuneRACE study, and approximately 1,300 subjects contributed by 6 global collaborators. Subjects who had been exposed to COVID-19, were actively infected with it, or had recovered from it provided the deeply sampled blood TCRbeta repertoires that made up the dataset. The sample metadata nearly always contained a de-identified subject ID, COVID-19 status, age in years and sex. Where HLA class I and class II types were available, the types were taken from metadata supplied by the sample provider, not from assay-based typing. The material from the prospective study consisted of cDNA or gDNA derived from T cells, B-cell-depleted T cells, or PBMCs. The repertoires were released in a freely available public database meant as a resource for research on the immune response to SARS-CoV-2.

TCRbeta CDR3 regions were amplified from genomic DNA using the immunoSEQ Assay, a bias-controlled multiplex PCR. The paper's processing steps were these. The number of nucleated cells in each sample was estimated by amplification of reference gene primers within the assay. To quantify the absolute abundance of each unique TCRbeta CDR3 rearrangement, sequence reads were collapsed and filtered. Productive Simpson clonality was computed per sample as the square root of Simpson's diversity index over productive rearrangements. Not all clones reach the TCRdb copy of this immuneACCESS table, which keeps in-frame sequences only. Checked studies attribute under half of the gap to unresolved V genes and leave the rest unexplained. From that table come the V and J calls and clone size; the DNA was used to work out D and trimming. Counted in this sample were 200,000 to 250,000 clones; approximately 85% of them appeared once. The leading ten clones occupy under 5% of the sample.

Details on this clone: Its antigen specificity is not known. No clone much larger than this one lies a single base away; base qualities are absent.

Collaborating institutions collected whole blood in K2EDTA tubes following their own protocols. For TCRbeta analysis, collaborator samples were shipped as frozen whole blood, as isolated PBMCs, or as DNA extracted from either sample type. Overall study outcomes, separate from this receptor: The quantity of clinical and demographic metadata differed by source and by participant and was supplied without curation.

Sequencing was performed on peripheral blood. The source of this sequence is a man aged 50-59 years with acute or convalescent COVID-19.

The CDR3 protein sequence reads: CASSHGPREGTQYF. DNA sequence: TGTGCCAGCAGCCACGGACCCCGAGAGGGTACGCAGTATTTT. The sequence joins TRBV3-1 (or the pseudogene TRBV3-2) to TRBJ2-3; the D gene is perhaps TRBD2, from 5 matching bases. There are 14 amino acids in the CDR3, from cysteine to phenylalanine inclusive. Only the CDR3 region is kept as DNA, spanning 42 bases read in frame from base 1. V drops 3 bases and J drops 8 bases, leaving 15 bases in between. The CDR1 and CDR2 encoded by the germline V gene (reference sequence) are LGHDT and YNNKEL.